The table lists the clone carrying this T cell receptor beta chain with a count of one. What it recognizes is unknown. The sample originates from a study of T cells in Graves' hyperthyroidism and ophthalmopathy. Study observations and caveats: A model using 13 V-J features told ophthalmopathy apart from stable hyperthyroidism. The model foresaw ophthalmopathy a median around 6 months prior to onset. Blood also showed most of the thyroid clonotypes that were expanded above 0.001.

Together with thyroid ultrasound, orbital computed tomography, serum thyroxine and TRAb, clinical symptoms were used for diagnoses. TCR beta CDR3 region amplification was performed from RNA transcripts. HTBI primers drove first-round RT-PCR of the TCR CDR3. TCRdb redid the calling of the multiplex PCR reads with MiXCR, one entry per CDR3 protein. The data hold some 510,000 distinct CDR3 sequences, with just over 45% observed a single time. Germline CDR1 SGHTA, CDR2 FQGNSA. The ends were cut back, 7 bases at V and 5 bases at J, with 14 bases in the middle. The CDR3 totals 13 residues. Sequencing was performed on peripheral blood or thyroid tissue (not recorded which). The chain has TRBV7-2 and TRBJ1-2; D unresolved. The clonotype was recovered from a woman aged 18-29 years with Graves' hyperthyroidism. The CDR3 is CASNPLKGYGYTF. Written as DNA, the CDR3 is TGTGCCAGCAACCCTCTTAAGGGATATGGCTACACCTTC.